This entry describes one T cell receptor (beta chain). Its target is unknown. This specimen comes from a study of radiotherapy plus CTLA-4 blockade in lung cancer. Assay used: immunoSEQ multiplex PCR; TCRdb lists only in-frame clones, some missing. The sample includes 90,000 to 100,000 clones, approximately 82% of them seen just once. Points from the study as a whole: Radiotherapy was combined with ipilimumab, and tumor-derived TCR clones then expanded in blood. Early shifts in blood T cell clones, with interferon-beta, reportedly predicted response best.

In chemo-refractory metastatic non-small-cell lung cancer, patients got ipilimumab CTLA-4 blockade together with focal radiation. The CDR3 contains 17 residues. After removal of 5 bases from V and 0 bases from J, the junction contained 10 bases not matched to a gene. CDR1 is MNHEY and CDR2 is SMNVEV in the germline V gene (reference sequence). The chain links TRBV27 to TRBJ2-3, with 8 bases identical to TRBD2. Sequenced here: peripheral blood, sampled from a patient treated with radiotherapy plus ipilimumab. This TCR came from a human donor with non-small cell lung cancer that progressed on radiotherapy plus ipilimumab. CDR3 sequence reads: CASSPLLTSGSTDTQYF. As DNA, the CDR3 is TGTGCCAGCAGTCCACTCCTCACTAGCGGAAGCACAGATACGCAGTATTTT.